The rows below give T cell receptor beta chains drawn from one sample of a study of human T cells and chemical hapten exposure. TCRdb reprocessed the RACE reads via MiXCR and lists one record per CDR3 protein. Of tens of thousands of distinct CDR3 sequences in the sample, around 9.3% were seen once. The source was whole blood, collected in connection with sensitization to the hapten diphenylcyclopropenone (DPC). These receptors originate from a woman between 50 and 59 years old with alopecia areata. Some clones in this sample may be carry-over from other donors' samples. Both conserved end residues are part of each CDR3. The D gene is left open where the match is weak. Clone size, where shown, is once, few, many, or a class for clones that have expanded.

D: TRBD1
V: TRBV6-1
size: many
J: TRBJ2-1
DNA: TGTGCCAGCAGCGCAAGCGGACAGGGGAGCTCCTACAATGAGCAGTTCTTC
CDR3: CASSASGQGSSYNEQFF

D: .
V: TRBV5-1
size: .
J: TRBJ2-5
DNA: TGCGCCAGCAGCTTGCCGGAGGAGACCCAGTACTTC
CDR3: CASSLPEETQYF

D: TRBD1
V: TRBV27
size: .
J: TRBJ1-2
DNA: TGTGCCAGCAGTCAGAGGGGACAGGTTAGCTATGGCTACACCTTC
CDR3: CASSQRGQVSYGYTF

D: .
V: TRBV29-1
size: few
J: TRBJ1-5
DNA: TGCAGCGTCGCTCTCAGGAATCAGCCCCAGCATTTT
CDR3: CSVALRNQPQHF

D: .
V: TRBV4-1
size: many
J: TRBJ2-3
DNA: TGCGCCAGCAGCCCGCTTGGAGGCGGGCGTAGCACAGATACGCAGTATTTT
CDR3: CASSPLGGGRSTDTQYF

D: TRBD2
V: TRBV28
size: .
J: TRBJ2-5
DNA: TGTGCCAGCATCAAAAGCGGGGGCCAAGAGACCCAGTACTTC
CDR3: CASIKSGGQETQYF

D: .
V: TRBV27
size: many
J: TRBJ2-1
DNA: TGTGCCAGCAGTCCCTCCAGGGGGGGAAATGAGCAGTTCTTC
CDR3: CASSPSRGGNEQFF

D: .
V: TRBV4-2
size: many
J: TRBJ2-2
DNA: TGTGCCAGCAGCCAAGCCCGGGGGACCGGGGAGCTGTTTTTT
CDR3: CASSQARGTGELFF

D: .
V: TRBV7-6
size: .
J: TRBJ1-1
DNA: TGTGCCAGCAGCGCGGGACCGAGGAACACTGAAGCTTTCTTT
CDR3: CASSAGPRNTEAFF

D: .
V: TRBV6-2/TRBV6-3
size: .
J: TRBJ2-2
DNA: TGTGCCAGCAATCAAGCAGGGGCCACCGGGGAGCTGTTTTTT
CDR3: CASNQAGATGELFF